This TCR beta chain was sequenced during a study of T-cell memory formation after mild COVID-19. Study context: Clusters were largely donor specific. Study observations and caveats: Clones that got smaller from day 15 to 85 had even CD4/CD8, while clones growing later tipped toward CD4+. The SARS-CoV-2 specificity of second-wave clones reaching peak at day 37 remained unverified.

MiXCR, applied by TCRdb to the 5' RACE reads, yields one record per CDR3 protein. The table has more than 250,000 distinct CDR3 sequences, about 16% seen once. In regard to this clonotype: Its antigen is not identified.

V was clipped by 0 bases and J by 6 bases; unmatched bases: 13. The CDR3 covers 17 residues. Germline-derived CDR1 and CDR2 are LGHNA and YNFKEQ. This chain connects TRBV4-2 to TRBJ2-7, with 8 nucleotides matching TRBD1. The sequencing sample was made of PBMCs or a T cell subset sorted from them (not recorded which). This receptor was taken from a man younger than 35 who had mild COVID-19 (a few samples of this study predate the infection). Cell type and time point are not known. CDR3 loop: CASSQEGAGTGRREQYF. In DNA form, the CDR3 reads TGTGCCAGCAGCCAAGAAGGAGCCGGGACAGGCCGTCGCGAGCAGTACTTC.